This entry describes one T cell receptor (beta chain). Antigen: not known. This sample is part of a study of shared clonotypes between healthy human individuals. Overall study context: Each donor's CD4 naive and CD4 memory cells filled three plates apiece, CD8 naive two, and CD8 memory one. Findings and limits, study-wide: The study found about 5% of naive CD4 clonotypes shared across several donors.

V was pared by 3 bases and J by 2 bases, with 6 bases of the junction left unmatched. This CDR3 spans 15 amino acids. CDR1 SQVTM and CDR2 ANQGSEA come from the germline V gene. It was across several immunoSEQ plates that each subset's genomic DNA was evenly split. The repertoire was sequenced with immunoSEQ multiplex PCR; TCRdb's copy has only in-frame clones and lacks some. The sample contains roughly 2.2 million clones, roughly 90% of which appear only once. A split of CD4+ cells into CD45RA+ naive and CD45RA-negative memory subsets was performed. The chain joins TRBV29-1 to TRBJ2-3, with 9 bases fitting TRBD2. This receptor was identified in a man aged 18 to 29 in good health. Some clones in this sample may be carry-over from other donors' samples. Sequencing used naive CD4+ T cells from PBMCs. Subset here: CD45RA+ positively selected. The CDR3 DNA sequence: TGCAGCGTTGAGTCATCTAGCGGGGCCACAGATACGCAGTATTTT. Protein: CSVESSSGATDTQYF.